These T cell receptor beta chains were read from a single sample in a study of blood T cell repertoires in COVID-19. The assay was immunoSEQ multiplex PCR, and TCRdb's table has in-frame clones only and misses some. The sample holds about 110,000 clones, approximately 89% seen once. Sequenced material: peripheral blood. Receptors originate from a man aged 35 to 55 with acute or convalescent COVID-19. CDR3s include the opening cysteine and the closing phenylalanine or tryptophan. The D gene is left open where the match is weak. For some rows the clone size is stated as once, few or many, or as a class when expanded; others skip it.

CDR3: CASSPWTGPYNEQFF
DNA: TGTGCCAGCAGTCCATGGACAGGACCCTACAATGAGCAGTTCTTC
D: TRBD1
size: .
V: TRBV6-5
J: TRBJ2-1

CDR3: CASSLSASYGYTF
DNA: TGTGCCAGCAGTTTATCGGCCAGTTATGGCTACACCTTC
D: .
size: .
V: TRBV27
J: TRBJ1-2

CDR3: CASSFSQTGGHYNEQFF
DNA: TGTGCCAGCAGTTTCTCCCAGACAGGGGGCCACTACAATGAGCAGTTCTTC
D: TRBD1
size: .
V: TRBV27
J: TRBJ2-1

CDR3: CASSPTGGPYNEQFF
DNA: TGTGCCAGCAGTCCGACAGGGGGTCCCTACAATGAGCAGTTCTTC
D: TRBD1
size: .
V: TRBV6-2/TRBV6-3
J: TRBJ2-1

CDR3: CASSPKTGVEAFF
DNA: TGTGCCAGCTCACCTAAAACTGGAGTTGAAGCTTTCTTT
D: .
size: .
V: TRBV18
J: TRBJ1-1

CDR3: CASSEMQSGYGYTF
DNA: TGTGCCAGCAGTGAAATGCAGTCAGGCTATGGCTACACCTTC
D: .
size: .
V: TRBV2
J: TRBJ1-2

CDR3: CASSVVGREGQESTDTQYF
DNA: TGTGCCAGCAGCGTAGTAGGAAGGGAGGGACAGGAGAGCACAGATACGCAGTATTTT
D: .
size: once
V: TRBV9
J: TRBJ2-3

CDR3: CSAQRAFF
DNA: TGCAGTGCCCAGAGGGCTTTCTTT
D: .
size: .
V: TRBV20-1
J: TRBJ1-1

CDR3: CASSQEYQGNEQYF
DNA: TGTGCCAGCAGCCAAGAGTATCAGGGCAACGAGCAGTACTTC
D: .
size: .
V: TRBV3-1/TRBV3-2
J: TRBJ2-7

CDR3: CASSEGVREKLFF
DNA: TGTGCCAGCTCCGAGGGAGTTCGTGAAAAACTGTTTTTT
D: .
size: .
V: TRBV6-5
J: TRBJ1-4

CDR3: CASSLRVSYEQYF
DNA: TGTGCCAGCAGCTTACGGGTAAGCTACGAGCAGTACTTC
D: .
size: .
V: TRBV7-2
J: TRBJ2-7

CDR3: CASSEPQGFGNQPQHF
DNA: TGTGCCAGCAGTGAACCACAGGGGTTTGGCAATCAGCCCCAGCATTTT
D: TRBD1
size: .
V: TRBV2
J: TRBJ1-5

CDR3: CASSSPTGGYTF
DNA: TGTGCCAGCAGCAGCCCGACGGGGGGCTACACCTTC
D: .
size: .
V: TRBV2
J: TRBJ1-2

CDR3: CSASLAGGPSRGQYF
DNA: TGCAGTGCTAGTCTAGCGGGAGGGCCTTCGCGCGGGCAGTATTTT
D: TRBD2
size: once
V: TRBV20-1
J: TRBJ2-3

CDR3: CASSQLDSIYNEQFF
DNA: TGCGCCAGCAGCCAACTTGACAGCATCTACAATGAGCAGTTCTTC
D: .
size: .
V: TRBV4-1
J: TRBJ2-1

CDR3: CASSYSAREDEKLFF
DNA: TGTGCCAGCAGTTACTCCGCCAGGGAGGATGAAAAACTGTTTTTT
D: .
size: .
V: TRBV6-5
J: TRBJ1-4

CDR3: CASRRTLNTEAFF
DNA: TGTGCCAGCAGACGGACACTGAACACTGAAGCTTTCTTT
D: .
size: .
V: TRBV27
J: TRBJ1-1

CDR3: CASSLWRGRGHVGETQYF
DNA: TGTGCCAGCAGCTTGTGGAGGGGGCGCGGGCATGTGGGAGAGACCCAGTACTTC
D: .
size: .
V: TRBV5-6
J: TRBJ2-5

CDR3: CATSTGQRNSPLHF
DNA: TGTGCCACCAGCACCGGACAGCGAAATTCACCCCTCCACTTT
D: .
size: .
V: TRBV15
J: TRBJ1-6

CDR3: CASSRELNYGYTF
DNA: TGTGCCAGCAGCCGGGAGCTCAACTATGGCTACACCTTC
D: .
size: .
V: TRBV2
J: TRBJ1-2

CDR3: CASSQVLKSSGGWDTQYF
DNA: TGCGCCAGCAGCCAAGTCCTAAAATCTAGCGGGGGGTGGGATACGCAGTATTTT
D: TRBD2
size: .
V: TRBV4-3
J: TRBJ2-3

CDR3: CASSMFRGSNQPQHF
DNA: TGTGCCAGTAGTATGTTCCGGGGTAGCAATCAGCCCCAGCATTTT
D: .
size: .
V: TRBV19
J: TRBJ1-5

CDR3: CASSLMRSSGNTIYF
DNA: TGTGCCAGCAGCTTAATGCGGAGCTCTGGAAACACCATATATTTT
D: .
size: .
V: TRBV5-8
J: TRBJ1-3

CDR3: CASSYSPDKYGYTF
DNA: TGTGCCAGCAGTTACTCCCCCGACAAATATGGCTACACCTTC
D: .
size: .
V: TRBV6-5
J: TRBJ1-2

CDR3: CASSEEGTRHQTQYF
DNA: TGTGCCAGCAGTGAAGAGGGGACTAGACATCAGACCCAGTACTTC
D: TRBD2
size: .
V: TRBV6-1
J: TRBJ2-5

CDR3: CASSQFRDSDYSPLHF
DNA: TGTGCCAGCAGCCAATTCCGGGACAGCGACTATTCACCCCTCCACTTT
D: TRBD1
size: few
V: TRBV7-2
J: TRBJ1-6

CDR3: CASSHTQGDGYTF
DNA: TGTGCCAGCAGCCACACTCAGGGTGATGGCTACACCTTC
D: .
size: few
V: TRBV11-2
J: TRBJ1-2

CDR3: CASSLGEGAPYFNEQFF
DNA: TGTGCCAGCAGCTTGGGAGAGGGGGCGCCGTACTTCAATGAGCAGTTCTTC
D: TRBD1
size: .
V: TRBV5-4
J: TRBJ2-1

CDR3: CASSPRVAGPETQYF
DNA: TGTGCCAGCAGCCCGCGGGTAGCGGGGCCAGAGACCCAGTACTTC
D: TRBD2
size: .
V: TRBV7-7
J: TRBJ2-5

CDR3: CASSIGGRLYEQYF
DNA: TGTGCCAGTAGTATAGGGGGGCGTCTGTACGAGCAGTACTTC
D: .
size: .
V: TRBV19
J: TRBJ2-7

CDR3: CACQTGTSSPLHF
DNA: TGTGCCTGCCAAACCGGGACAAGTTCACCCCTCCACTTT
D: .
size: .
V: TRBV30
J: TRBJ1-6

CDR3: CASSPILDSDGYTF
DNA: TGTGCCAGCTCACCCATCCTGGATAGCGATGGCTACACCTTC
D: .
size: few
V: TRBV18
J: TRBJ1-2

CDR3: CASSPFRGTGNTIYF
DNA: TGTGCCAGCAGCCCCTTTAGGGGGACCGGAAACACCATATATTTT
D: .
size: .
V: TRBV3-1/TRBV3-2
J: TRBJ1-3

CDR3: CASSLQGANNSPLHF
DNA: TGTGCCAGCAGCTTACAGGGGGCAAATAATTCACCCCTCCACTTT
D: TRBD1
size: .
V: TRBV7-2
J: TRBJ1-6

CDR3: CATSTFGQDGSYEQYF
DNA: TGTGCCACCAGCACCTTCGGACAGGATGGCTCCTACGAGCAGTACTTC
D: TRBD1
size: .
V: TRBV15
J: TRBJ2-7

CDR3: CASSSIAGNYNEQFF
DNA: TGTGCCAGCAGCTCCATAGCGGGAAATTACAATGAGCAGTTCTTC
D: TRBD2
size: .
V: TRBV11-3
J: TRBJ2-1

CDR3: CASSRGSDTGELFF
DNA: TGTGCCAGTAGTAGAGGGAGCGACACCGGGGAGCTGTTTTTT
D: .
size: once
V: TRBV19
J: TRBJ2-2

CDR3: CASSLGRGFDEQYF
DNA: TGTGCCAGCAGTTTAGGCAGGGGTTTCGACGAGCAGTACTTC
D: .
size: .
V: TRBV27
J: TRBJ2-7

CDR3: CASSTNWGQTGNTIYF
DNA: TGTGCCAGCAGCACGAACTGGGGGCAGACTGGAAACACCATATATTTT
D: .
size: .
V: TRBV5-6
J: TRBJ1-3

CDR3: CASSILQGGGYTF
DNA: TGTGCCAGCAGCATCTTACAGGGCGGCGGCTACACCTTC
D: .
size: .
V: TRBV14
J: TRBJ1-2

CDR3: CASSLDPPRRVNTGELFF
DNA: TGTGCCAGCAGCTTAGATCCCCCCCGCAGGGTGAACACCGGGGAGCTGTTTTTT
D: .
size: .
V: TRBV7-6
J: TRBJ2-2

CDR3: CAWSVVRGRAGDEQFF
DNA: TGTGCCTGGAGTGTAGTTCGCGGGAGGGCCGGCGATGAGCAGTTCTTC
D: TRBD2
size: .
V: TRBV30
J: TRBJ2-1

CDR3: CASSRSLGQGGGYTF
DNA: TGTGCCAGCAGCCGCTCCTTGGGGCAGGGAGGCGGCTACACCTTC
D: .
size: .
V: TRBV3-1/TRBV3-2
J: TRBJ1-2